This paragraph covers one TCR beta chain sequence. As yet, its antigen is unknown. Per the germline V gene, CDR1 is SQVTM and CDR2 is ANQGSEA. This CDR3 region has 15 residues. Unmatched junction bases numbered 9, after V lost 6 bases and J lost 5 bases. This specimen comes from a study of shared clonotypes between healthy human individuals. General study points: For naive CD4 cells, roughly 5.5% of clonotypes were shared across a few donors.

Libraries were prepared by immunoSEQ multiplex PCR; TCRdb keeps only in-frame clonotypes and omits some of them. The profile shows 950,000 to 1,100,000 clones, about 75% of them singletons. The sample consisted of memory CD4+ T cells sorted from blood. Documented subset: CD45RA-negative fraction. J is TRBJ2-5 and V is TRBV29-1, with 13 positions matching TRBD2. The source is a man between 18 and 35 years old in good health. CDR3 region: CSVPGLAGTGETQYF. The CDR3 bases are TGCAGCGTCCCGGGACTAGCGGGGACGGGGGAGACCCAGTACTTC.